Listed below are T cell receptor beta chains from one sample, sequenced in a study of OX40 agonist ivuxolimab in advanced cancers. The method was immunoSEQ multiplex PCR; TCRdb's version includes in-frame clones alone and lacks a portion of them. The table includes about 83,000 clones, less than 85% detected once. The material was CD4+ or CD8+ T cells sorted from blood, obtained in a trial of the OX40 agonist ivuxolimab. These receptor sequences come from an adult with an advanced solid tumor such as melanoma, head and neck, liver or kidney cancer. Each CDR3 is given with its conserved first and last residue. The D gene is left open where the match is weak. Clone size is given for some rows only: seen once, a few or many times, or a class if the clone is expanded.

cdr3_length d_call j_call v_call clone_size cdr3_nt cdr3_aa
17 TRBD2 TRBJ2-1 TRBV19 . TGTGCCAGTAGTAATTCAAATGGAGGACTAGCGGGTCTAAAGCAGTTCTTC CASSNSNGGLAGLKQFF
12 . TRBJ2-1 TRBV5-6 few TGTGCCAGCAGTCTTGGAAGGGATGAGCAGTTCTTC CASSLGRDEQFF
11 . TRBJ2-5 TRBV6-5 many TGTGCCAGCAGTTACGGGGAGACCCAGTACTTC CASSYGETQYF
15 TRBD1 TRBJ1-5 TRBV6-5 . TGTGCCAGCAGTTTGGGACAGGGGTTTAAGCAGCCCCAGCATTTT CASSLGQGFKQPQHF
14 . TRBJ2-7 TRBV27 . TGTGCCAGCAGTCCCCGCTGGGGGTCCTACGAGCAGTACTTC CASSPRWGSYEQYF
13 . TRBJ1-1 TRBV19 . TGTGCCAGTACTCGGGGAATGAACACTGAAGCTTTCTTT CASTRGMNTEAFF
14 . TRBJ1-4 TRBV2 . TGTGCCAGCAGGGAACTGCAGGGGCGTGAAAAACTGTTTTTT CASRELQGREKLFF
13 . TRBJ2-5 TRBV7-9 few TGTGCCAGCAGCTTAGAAGGTTGGGAGACCCAGTACTTC CASSLEGWETQYF
18 TRBD1 TRBJ2-5 TRBV5-1 . TGCGCCAGCAGCACCCCCCCCGGGACAGTTACTTTTCGAGAGACCCAGTACTTC CASSTPPGTVTFRETQYF
12 TRBD1 TRBJ1-1 TRBV7-9 . TGTGCCAGCAGCCCGAGGACAGGAGAAGCTTTCTTT CASSPRTGEAFF
16 TRBD1 TRBJ1-2 TRBV7-9 . TGTGCCAGCAGCTTACCTGGCCGACAGGGCCGGGATGGCTACACCTTC CASSLPGRQGRDGYTF
15 TRBD2 TRBJ2-5 TRBV27 . TGTGCCAGCAGTTTAGGGACTAGGACCTTCGGGGAGCAGTACTTC CASSLGTRTFGEQYF
16 . TRBJ2-6 TRBV11-3 . TGTGCCAGCAGCTTATCCCAGGTGTCTGGGGCCAACGTCCTGACTTTC CASSLSQVSGANVLTF
13 . TRBJ1-2 TRBV7-9 . TGTGCCAGCAGTCTACAGAGCCAGCAAGGCTACACCTTC CASSLQSQQGYTF
14 . TRBJ2-7 TRBV2 . TGTGCCAGCAGTGTCCGGCAGGGCCCTTACGAGCAGTACTTC CASSVRQGPYEQYF
14 . TRBJ1-2 TRBV6-6 . TGTGCCAGCATTCCGACAGGATCTAACTATGGCTACACCTTC CASIPTGSNYGYTF
11 . TRBJ1-2 TRBV5-6 . TGTGCCAGCAGCGCCAACGTAGGCTACACCTTC CASSANVGYTF
16 TRBD2 TRBJ2-1 TRBV19 once TGTGCCAGTAGATCATACGGGTCCCGGGGGGACAATGAGCAGTTCTTC CASRSYGSRGDNEQFF
16 TRBD2 TRBJ2-3 TRBV7-2 . TGTGCCAGCAGCTCGAGAGGGAGGGCCCCCACAGATACGCAGTATTTT CASSSRGRAPTDTQYF
14 . TRBJ1-5 TRBV4-1 . TGCGCCAGCAGCCAAGAACAGGGCAATCAGCCCCAGCATTTT CASSQEQGNQPQHF
15 TRBD2 TRBJ2-3 TRBV9 . TGTGCCAGCACGGGGGGGACTAGCCGGACGGATACGCAGTATTTT CASTGGTSRTDTQYF
14 . TRBJ2-2 TRBV6-4 . TGTGCCAGCCAGACTAGTGTGAGCACCGGGGAGCTGTTTTTT CASQTSVSTGELFF
14 TRBD2 TRBJ2-7 TRBV2 . TGTGCCAGCAGTGAAAGGACTAGCGTTGGCGAGCAGTACTTC CASSERTSVGEQYF
15 TRBD1 TRBJ2-7 TRBV11-2 once TGTGCCAGCAGCTTAGGCGCAGGGGGCAGGTACGAGCAGTACTTC CASSLGAGGRYEQYF
14 . TRBJ1-1 TRBV6-1 once TGTGCCAGCAGTCAAGGGGGGGATCTCACTGAAGCTTTCTTT CASSQGGDLTEAFF
15 . TRBJ1-2 TRBV13 . TGTGCCAGCAGCCAAGACGGTTACCCTAACTATGGCTACACCTTC CASSQDGYPNYGYTF
10 . TRBJ2-1 TRBV2 . TGTGCCAGCCGAGGAGGTGAGCAGTTCTTC CASRGGEQFF
15 . TRBJ2-1 TRBV30 . TGTGCCTGGAGTAAGGGAGGGGGGGCCCACAATGAGCAGTTCTTC CAWSKGGGAHNEQFF
11 . TRBJ1-1 TRBV30 . TGTGGGTTGTCCCCGAACACTGAAGCTTTCTTT CGLSPNTEAFF
11 . TRBJ2-5 TRBV16 once TGTGCCAGCAGCCTCCAAGAGACCCAGTACTTC CASSLQETQYF
15 . TRBJ2-3 TRBV6-5 . TGTGCCAGCAGTAACACCTGGACAGCCACAGATACGCAGTATTTT CASSNTWTATDTQYF
13 . TRBJ2-5 TRBV9 . TGTGCCAGCAGCGTGGGACTTTTAGAGACCCAGTACTTC CASSVGLLETQYF
15 TRBD1 TRBJ1-4 TRBV28 . TGTGCCAGCAGACTCACAGGGGGAACTAATGAAAAACTGTTTTTT CASRLTGGTNEKLFF
12 . TRBJ1-1 TRBV27 . TGTGCCAGCAGTTTATTAGGGGGAGCAGCTTTCTTT CASSLLGGAAFF
14 TRBD1 TRBJ2-5 TRBV11-3 . TGTGCCAGCAGCTTAGAAGACAGGGATGGGACCCAGTACTTC CASSLEDRDGTQYF